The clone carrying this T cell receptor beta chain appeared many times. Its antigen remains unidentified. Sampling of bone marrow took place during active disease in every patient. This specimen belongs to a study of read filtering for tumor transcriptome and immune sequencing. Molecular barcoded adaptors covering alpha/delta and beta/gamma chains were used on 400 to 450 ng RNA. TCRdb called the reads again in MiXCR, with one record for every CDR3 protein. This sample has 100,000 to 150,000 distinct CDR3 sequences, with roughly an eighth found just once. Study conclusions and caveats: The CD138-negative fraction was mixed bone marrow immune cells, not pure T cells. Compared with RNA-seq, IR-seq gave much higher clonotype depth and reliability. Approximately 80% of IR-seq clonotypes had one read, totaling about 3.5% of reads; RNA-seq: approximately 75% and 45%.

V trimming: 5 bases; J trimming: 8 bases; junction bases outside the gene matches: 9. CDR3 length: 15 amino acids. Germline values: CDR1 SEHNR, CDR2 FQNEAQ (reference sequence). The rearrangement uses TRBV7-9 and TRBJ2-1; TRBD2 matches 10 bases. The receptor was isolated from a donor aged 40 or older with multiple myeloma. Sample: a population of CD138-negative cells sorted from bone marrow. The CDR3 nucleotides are TGTGCCAGCAGCCCCGAACTAGCGGGAAAACATGAGCAGTTCTTC. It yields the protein CASSPELAGKHEQFF.